Sequencing of this T cell receptor (beta chain) was carried out in a study of CD8+ T cells in alopecia areata. At the level of the study: Tofacitinib continued for 6 to 18 months and was then withheld for 6 months.

Specified treatment: oral pan-JAK inhibitor, 5-10 mg twice daily. RNA extraction was followed by reverse transcription into cDNA, which acted as the sequencing template. Sequencing was performed with immunoSEQ multiplex PCR; in TCRdb, only in-frame clones are kept and a portion is missing. The profile covers approximately 160,000 clones, with 55% to 75% appearing a single time and 14% taken by the ten largest. J lost 0 bases, V lost 6 bases, and 3 bases had no gene match. CDR3 length: 15 residues. From germline, CDR1 is KGHSH and CDR2 LQKENI. This clone was observed a handful of times. Sample: CD4+ T cells sorted from blood, taken at week 24, from a patient treated with tofacitinib. The genes are TRBV18 and TRBJ2-2, with TRBD1 matching over 8 bases. This receptor was taken from a human donor with alopecia areata. The CDR3 here is CASSKQGANTGELFF. The DNA for the CDR3 is TGTGCCAGCTCGAAACAGGGGGCGAACACCGGGGAGCTGTTTTTT.